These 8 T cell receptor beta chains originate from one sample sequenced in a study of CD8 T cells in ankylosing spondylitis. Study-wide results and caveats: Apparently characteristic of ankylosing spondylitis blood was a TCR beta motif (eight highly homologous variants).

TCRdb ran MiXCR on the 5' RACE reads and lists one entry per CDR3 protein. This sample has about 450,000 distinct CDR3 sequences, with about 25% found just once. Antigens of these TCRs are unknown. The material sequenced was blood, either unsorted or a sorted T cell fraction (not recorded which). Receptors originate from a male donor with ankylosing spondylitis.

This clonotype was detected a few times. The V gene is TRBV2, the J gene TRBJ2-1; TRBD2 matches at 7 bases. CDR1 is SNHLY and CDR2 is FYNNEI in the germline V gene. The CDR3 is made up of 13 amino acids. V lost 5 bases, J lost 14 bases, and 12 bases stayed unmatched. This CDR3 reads CASSPRGVAGKFF. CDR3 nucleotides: TGTGCCAGCAGTCCCCGGGGGGTAGCAGGGAAGTTCTTC. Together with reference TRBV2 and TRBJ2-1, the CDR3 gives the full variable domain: EPEVTQTPSHQVTQMGQEVILRCVPISNHLYFYWYRQILGQKVEFLVSFYNNEISEKSEIFDDQFSVERPDGSNFTLKIRSTKLEDSAMYFCASSPRGVAGKFFGPGTRLTVL.

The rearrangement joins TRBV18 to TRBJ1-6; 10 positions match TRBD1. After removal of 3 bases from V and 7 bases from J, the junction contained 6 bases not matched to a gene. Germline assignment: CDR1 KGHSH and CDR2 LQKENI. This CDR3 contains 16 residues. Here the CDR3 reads CASSPTGQGDNSPLHF. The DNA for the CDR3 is TGTGCCAGCTCACCCACTGGACAGGGGGACAATTCACCCCTCCACTTT.

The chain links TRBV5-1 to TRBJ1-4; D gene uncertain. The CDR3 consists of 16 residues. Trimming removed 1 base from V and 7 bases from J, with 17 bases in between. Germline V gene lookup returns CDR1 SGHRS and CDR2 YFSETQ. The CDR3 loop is CASSLLPADPSEKLFF. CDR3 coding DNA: TGCGCCAGCAGCTTGCTACCGGCAGACCCTTCTGAAAAACTGTTTTTT.

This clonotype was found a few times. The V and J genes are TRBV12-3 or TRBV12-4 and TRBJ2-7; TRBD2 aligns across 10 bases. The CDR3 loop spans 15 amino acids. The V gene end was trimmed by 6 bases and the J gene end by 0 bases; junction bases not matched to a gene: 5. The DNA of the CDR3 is TGTGCCAGCAGAAGAGAGCGGGAGGGCTCCTACGAGCAGTACTTC. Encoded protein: CASRREREGSYEQYF.

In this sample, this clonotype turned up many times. Here the CDR3 reads CGLLAGLYNEQFF. The CDR3, as DNA: TGCGGACTCCTAGCGGGCCTTTACAATGAGCAGTTCTTC. This chain uses TRBV20-1 with TRBJ2-1, with 8 bases fitting TRBD2. From germline, CDR1 is DFQATT and CDR2 SNEGSKA (reference sequence). CDR3 length: 13 residues.

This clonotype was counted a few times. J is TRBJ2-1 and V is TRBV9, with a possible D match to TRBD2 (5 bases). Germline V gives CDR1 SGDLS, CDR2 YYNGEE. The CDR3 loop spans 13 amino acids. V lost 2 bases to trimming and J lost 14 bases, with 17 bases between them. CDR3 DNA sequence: TGTGCCAGCAGCGTCGGGCCCCTTAACGGGGAGTTCTTC. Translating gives CASSVGPLNGEFF.

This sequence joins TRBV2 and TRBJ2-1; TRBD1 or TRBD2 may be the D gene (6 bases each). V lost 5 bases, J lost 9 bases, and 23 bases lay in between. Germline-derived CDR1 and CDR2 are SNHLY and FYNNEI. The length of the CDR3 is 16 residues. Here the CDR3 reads CASSQGTRLGGGEQFF. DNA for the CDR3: TGTGCCAGCAGTCAGGGGACTCGACTAGGGGGTGGTGAGCAGTTCTTC.

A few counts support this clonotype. Written as DNA, the CDR3 is TGTGCCAGCAGCCCCAAGACTAGCGGATACAATGAGCAGTTCTTC. This codes for CASSPKTSGYNEQFF. This chain joins TRBV4-2 and TRBJ2-1, with 9 nucleotides matching TRBD2. The V segment lost 4 bases and the J segment 4 bases; nucleotides outside the gene matches: 5. CDR1 is LGHNA, CDR2 YNFKEQ, per germline. This CDR3 is built from 15 residues.